A selection of T cell receptor beta chains follows, all from one sample in a study of post-analysis software for immune sequencing data. TCRdb re-called the PCR reads through MiXCR, storing one row per CDR3 protein. The sample holds roughly 650,000 distinct CDR3 sequences; 59% are singletons and the top ten take around 10%. Specimen: blood. The receptors come from a girl aged 2 to 9 with multiple sclerosis. Each CDR3 is given with its conserved first and last residue. A D gene is named only where the DNA matches it firmly. Only some rows state a clone size, as once, few, many or a class for expanded clones.

v_gene: TRBV20-1; j_gene: TRBJ2-5; d_gene: TRBD2; abundance: NA; CDR3aa: CSGAGHQETQYF; CDR3nt: TGCAGTGGAGCGGGACACCAAGAGACCCAGTACTTC
v_gene: TRBV6-5; j_gene: TRBJ2-6; d_gene: NA; abundance: NA; CDR3aa: CASSYYGTQAGANVLTF; CDR3nt: TGTGCCAGCAGTTACTACGGGACTCAAGCCGGGGCCAACGTCCTGACTTTC
v_gene: TRBV29-1; j_gene: TRBJ1-1; d_gene: NA; abundance: few; CDR3aa: CSVEGGRVNTEAFF; CDR3nt: TGCAGCGTTGAAGGGGGCAGAGTGAACACTGAAGCTTTCTTT
v_gene: TRBV9; j_gene: TRBJ2-1; d_gene: NA; abundance: few; CDR3aa: CASSVVPANNEQFF; CDR3nt: TGTGCCAGCAGCGTCGTCCCAGCAAACAATGAGCAGTTCTTC
v_gene: TRBV12-3/TRBV12-4; j_gene: TRBJ2-7; d_gene: NA; abundance: few; CDR3aa: CASSPLSGSYEQYF; CDR3nt: TGTGCCAGCAGTCCTCTTTCCGGCTCCTACGAGCAGTACTTC
v_gene: TRBV12-3/TRBV12-4; j_gene: TRBJ1-2; d_gene: NA; abundance: NA; CDR3aa: CASTLTGSPNYGYTF; CDR3nt: TGTGCCAGCACCTTGACGGGGTCACCCAACTATGGCTACACCTTC
v_gene: TRBV14; j_gene: TRBJ1-4; d_gene: NA; abundance: NA; CDR3aa: CASSQLGFNEKLFF; CDR3nt: TGTGCCAGCAGCCAGTTGGGATTTAATGAAAAACTGTTTTTT
v_gene: TRBV20-1; j_gene: TRBJ1-2; d_gene: TRBD1; abundance: NA; CDR3aa: CSARKGATGYTF; CDR3nt: TGTAGTGCTCGTAAGGGGGCTACTGGCTACACCTTC
v_gene: TRBV10-1; j_gene: TRBJ2-1; d_gene: NA; abundance: NA; CDR3aa: CASSDSRDLGDEQFF; CDR3nt: TGCGCCAGCAGTGATTCGCGGGATCTCGGGGATGAGCAGTTCTTC
v_gene: TRBV20-1; j_gene: TRBJ2-4; d_gene: TRBD1; abundance: few; CDR3aa: CSARPTGVAKNIQYF; CDR3nt: TGCAGTGCTAGACCAACAGGGGTAGCCAAAAACATTCAGTACTTC
v_gene: TRBV7-9; j_gene: TRBJ2-3; d_gene: TRBD2; abundance: NA; CDR3aa: CASSRAGLAGDLGTDTQYF; CDR3nt: TGTGCCAGCAGCCGCGCGGGACTAGCGGGAGATTTGGGCACAGATACGCAGTATTTT
v_gene: TRBV7-8; j_gene: TRBJ2-3; d_gene: NA; abundance: NA; CDR3aa: CASSLEGGSGAGTPDTQYF; CDR3nt: TGTGCCAGCAGCTTAGAGGGGGGATCTGGGGCCGGGACGCCAGATACGCAGTATTTT
v_gene: TRBV5-1; j_gene: TRBJ2-2; d_gene: TRBD1; abundance: NA; CDR3aa: CASSLSGQGYTGELFF; CDR3nt: TGCGCCAGCAGCTTGTCGGGACAGGGGTACACCGGGGAGCTGTTTTTT
v_gene: TRBV5-1; j_gene: TRBJ2-3; d_gene: NA; abundance: NA; CDR3aa: CASSLLDRDSTDTQYF; CDR3nt: TGCGCCAGCAGCTTGCTTGACAGAGATAGCACAGATACGCAGTATTTT
v_gene: TRBV7-2; j_gene: TRBJ1-5; d_gene: TRBD1; abundance: NA; CDR3aa: CASSPQTGGGQPQHF; CDR3nt: TGTGCCAGCAGCCCTCAGACAGGGGGAGGCCAGCCCCAGCATTTT
v_gene: TRBV6-5; j_gene: TRBJ1-2; d_gene: NA; abundance: NA; CDR3aa: CASSYSSRDYGYTF; CDR3nt: TGTGCTAGCAGTTACTCGAGTCGGGACTATGGCTACACCTTC
v_gene: TRBV6-4; j_gene: TRBJ2-4; d_gene: NA; abundance: NA; CDR3aa: CASSDSGHLAKNIQYF; CDR3nt: TGTGCCAGCAGTGACTCGGGCCATCTAGCCAAAAACATTCAGTACTTC
v_gene: TRBV20-1; j_gene: TRBJ2-7; d_gene: NA; abundance: few; CDR3aa: CSARSIDSSYEQYF; CDR3nt: TGCAGTGCTAGAAGCATTGACAGCTCCTACGAGCAGTACTTC
v_gene: TRBV11-2; j_gene: TRBJ2-1; d_gene: TRBD1; abundance: NA; CDR3aa: CASSQDRVDEQFF; CDR3nt: TGTGCCAGCAGCCAAGACAGGGTCGATGAGCAGTTCTTC
v_gene: TRBV7-8; j_gene: TRBJ2-5; d_gene: NA; abundance: NA; CDR3aa: CASSNRETVKETQYF; CDR3nt: TGTGCCAGCAGCAATAGGGAGACAGTGAAAGAGACCCAGTACTTC
v_gene: TRBV2; j_gene: TRBJ1-5; d_gene: TRBD1; abundance: NA; CDR3aa: CASSEGQFYSNQPQHF; CDR3nt: TGTGCCAGCAGTGAGGGACAGTTCTATAGCAATCAGCCCCAGCATTTT
v_gene: TRBV9; j_gene: TRBJ1-6; d_gene: TRBD1; abundance: few; CDR3aa: CASSWTRDRGRGSPLHF; CDR3nt: TGTGCCAGCAGCTGGACCCGGGACAGGGGGCGAGGGTCACCCCTCCACTTT
v_gene: TRBV19; j_gene: TRBJ1-2; d_gene: NA; abundance: NA; CDR3aa: CASSTGRSTNYGYTF; CDR3nt: TGTGCCAGTAGCACCGGGAGGTCAACTAACTATGGCTACACCTTC
v_gene: TRBV4-2; j_gene: TRBJ1-1; d_gene: NA; abundance: NA; CDR3aa: CASSIRGPADTEAFF; CDR3nt: TGTGCCAGCAGCATACGGGGCCCAGCGGACACTGAAGCTTTCTTT
v_gene: TRBV5-6; j_gene: TRBJ1-1; d_gene: TRBD1; abundance: few; CDR3aa: CASSPGTGSTEAFF; CDR3nt: TGTGCCAGCAGTCCCGGGACAGGGTCCACTGAAGCTTTCTTT
v_gene: TRBV28; j_gene: TRBJ2-7; d_gene: NA; abundance: few; CDR3aa: CASSPVKGKTYEQYF; CDR3nt: TGTGCCAGCAGTCCAGTAAAGGGAAAAACCTACGAGCAGTACTTC
v_gene: TRBV20-1; j_gene: TRBJ2-7; d_gene: NA; abundance: NA; CDR3aa: CSARRGSYEQYF; CDR3nt: TGCAGTGCTCGACGGGGCTCCTACGAGCAGTACTTC
v_gene: TRBV5-1; j_gene: TRBJ2-7; d_gene: TRBD2; abundance: few; CDR3aa: CASSFGSGAPYEQYF; CDR3nt: TGCGCCAGCAGCTTTGGTAGCGGGGCACCCTACGAGCAGTACTTC
v_gene: TRBV29-1; j_gene: TRBJ2-1; d_gene: NA; abundance: NA; CDR3aa: CSVDVLSQFF; CDR3nt: TGCAGCGTTGACGTCCTTTCCCAGTTCTTC
v_gene: TRBV18; j_gene: TRBJ2-5; d_gene: TRBD2; abundance: NA; CDR3aa: CASSPLADQETQYF; CDR3nt: TGTGCCAGCTCACCTCTAGCGGACCAAGAGACCCAGTACTTC
v_gene: TRBV11-3; j_gene: TRBJ1-6; d_gene: NA; abundance: NA; CDR3aa: CASALREYNSPLHF; CDR3nt: TGTGCCAGCGCCCTGCGAGAGTATAATTCACCCCTCCACTTT
v_gene: TRBV12-3/TRBV12-4; j_gene: TRBJ1-6; d_gene: NA; abundance: NA; CDR3aa: CASSLGDARNSPLHF; CDR3nt: TGTGCCAGCAGTTTAGGGGACGCTCGAAATTCACCCCTCCACTTT
v_gene: TRBV4-1; j_gene: TRBJ2-7; d_gene: TRBD2; abundance: once; CDR3aa: CASSQEATSGGYEQYF; CDR3nt: TGCGCCAGCAGCCAAGAAGCGACTAGCGGGGGCTACGAGCAGTACTTC
v_gene: TRBV20-1; j_gene: TRBJ1-1; d_gene: NA; abundance: NA; CDR3aa: CSARDQGTLNTEAFF; CDR3nt: TGCAGTGCTAGAGATCAGGGGACACTTAACACTGAAGCTTTCTTT
v_gene: TRBV12-5; j_gene: TRBJ2-5; d_gene: TRBD1; abundance: once; CDR3aa: CASGPGQGAETQYF; CDR3nt: TGTGCTAGTGGGCCGGGACAGGGAGCAGAGACCCAGTACTTC
v_gene: TRBV5-1; j_gene: TRBJ2-7; d_gene: NA; abundance: NA; CDR3aa: CASSLTFGREQYF; CDR3nt: TGCGCCAGCAGCTTGACTTTTGGGCGCGAGCAGTACTTC
v_gene: TRBV25-1; j_gene: TRBJ1-1; d_gene: TRBD1; abundance: NA; CDR3aa: CASSGGTVEAFF; CDR3nt: TGTGCCAGCAGTGGAGGGACAGTTGAAGCTTTCTTT
v_gene: TRBV15; j_gene: TRBJ2-4; d_gene: NA; abundance: NA; CDR3aa: CATSRDAGAGNIQYF; CDR3nt: TGTGCCACCAGCAGAGATGCAGGGGCGGGGAACATTCAGTACTTC
v_gene: TRBV12-3/TRBV12-4; j_gene: TRBJ2-3; d_gene: NA; abundance: NA; CDR3aa: CASSLNRDTQYF; CDR3nt: TGTGCCAGCAGTTTAAATAGAGATACGCAGTATTTT
v_gene: TRBV7-8; j_gene: TRBJ2-3; d_gene: NA; abundance: NA; CDR3aa: CASSLDGAVGDTQYF; CDR3nt: TGTGCCAGCAGCCTAGACGGGGCAGTTGGAGATACGCAGTATTTT
v_gene: TRBV9; j_gene: TRBJ2-5; d_gene: NA; abundance: few; CDR3aa: CASSPALSGGFQETQYF; CDR3nt: TGTGCCAGCAGCCCTGCCTTGAGCGGAGGTTTTCAAGAGACCCAGTACTTC
v_gene: TRBV12-5; j_gene: TRBJ2-5; d_gene: NA; abundance: few; CDR3aa: CASGPRQDHLQETQYF; CDR3nt: TGTGCTAGTGGGCCGCGACAGGACCACCTCCAAGAGACCCAGTACTTC
v_gene: TRBV5-1; j_gene: TRBJ1-2; d_gene: NA; abundance: few; CDR3aa: CASSLRDPLDGYTF; CDR3nt: TGCGCCAGCAGCCTACGGGACCCCTTAGATGGCTACACCTTC